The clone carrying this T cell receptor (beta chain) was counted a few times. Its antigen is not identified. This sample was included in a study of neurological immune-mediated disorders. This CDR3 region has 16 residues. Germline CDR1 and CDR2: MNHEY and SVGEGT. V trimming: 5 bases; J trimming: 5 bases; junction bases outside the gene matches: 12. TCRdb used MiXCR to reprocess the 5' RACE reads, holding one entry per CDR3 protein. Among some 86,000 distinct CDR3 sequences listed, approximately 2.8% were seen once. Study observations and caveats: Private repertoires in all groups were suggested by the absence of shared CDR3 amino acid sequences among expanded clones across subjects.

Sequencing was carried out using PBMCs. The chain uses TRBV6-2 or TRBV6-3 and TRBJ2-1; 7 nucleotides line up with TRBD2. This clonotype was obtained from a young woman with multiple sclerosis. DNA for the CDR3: TGTGCCAGCAGTCATACCCGGCGACTAGCCGACAATGAGCAGTTCTTC. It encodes CASSHTRRLADNEQFF.